Presented here are 9 T cell receptor beta chains from one specimen sequenced in a study of OX40 agonist ivuxolimab in advanced cancers. Profiling relied on immunoSEQ multiplex PCR, and the TCRdb table lists in-frame clones only, not all of them. The profile shows around 100,000 clones, 90% of them singletons. The sequencing used CD4+ or CD8+ T cells sorted from blood, collected in a trial of the OX40 agonist ivuxolimab. These receptors originate from an adult with an advanced solid tumor such as melanoma, head and neck, liver or kidney cancer.

This chain's CDR3 is CASSLDLASIQYF. The CDR3 nucleotides read TGCGCCAGCAGCCTGGACCTAGCCTCCATTCAGTACTTC. The chain joins TRBV5-1 to TRBJ2-4, with TRBD2 as a possible D gene (5 bases). The CDR3 length is 13 residues. With 4 bases removed from V and 9 bases from J, the gap between germline ends came to 14 bases. In germline, CDR1 is SGHRS, CDR2 YFSETQ. The full variable domain, its missing parts supplied by reference TRBV5-1 and TRBJ2-4, is KAGVTQTPRYLIKTRGQQVTLSCSPISGHRSVSWYQQTPGQGLQFLFEYFSETQRNKGNFPGRFSGRQFSNSRSEMNVSTLELGDSALYLCASSLDLASIQYFGAGTRLSVL.

This clone was seen only once. The chain is built from TRBV19 and TRBJ2-2, with D tentatively TRBD1 (5 bases). Germline V gene data show CDR1 as LNHDA and CDR2 as SQIVND (reference sequence). V was clipped by 3 bases and J by 5 bases, with 10 bases between them. This CDR3 has 14 amino acids. CDR3 in amino acids: CASSMNQGTGELFF. CDR3 bases: TGTGCCAGTAGTATGAACCAGGGTACCGGGGAGCTGTTTTTT. Drawing the rest from reference TRBV19 and TRBJ2-2, the complete variable domain is DGGITQSPKYLFRKEGQNVTLSCEQNLNHDAMYWYRQDPGQGLRLIYYSQIVNDFQKGDIAEGYSVSREKKESFPLTVTSAQKNPTAFYLCASSMNQGTGELFFGEGSRLTVL.

This clone appeared a few times. CDR3 nucleotides: TGTGCCAGCAGTAGCGGGACGTCTGTGGAGCAGTACTTC. The encoded protein is CASSSGTSVEQYF. This chain uses TRBV2 with TRBJ2-7, with TRBD2 matching over 7 bases. This CDR3 spans 13 amino acids. Germline CDR1 is SNHLY and CDR2 is FYNNEI. V was pared by 5 bases and J by 7 bases, with 8 bases of the junction left unmatched.

Only one count was recorded for this clone. This chain uses TRBV6-1 with TRBJ1-1; D perhaps matches TRBD1 (5 bases). Germline V lookup: CDR1 MNHNS, CDR2 SASEGT. The CDR3 extends over 13 amino acids. V was shortened by 7 bases and J by 4 bases, with 13 bases between the two germline ends. The CDR3: CASITQGLTEAFF. The CDR3 DNA reads as TGTGCCAGCATTACCCAGGGCCTCACTGAAGCTTTCTTT.

In its sample, this clone was seen once. The chain carries TRBV7-9 and TRBJ1-1, with D uncertain. The CDR3 sequence is 14 residues long. In germline, CDR1 is SEHNR, CDR2 FQNEAQ (reference sequence). Trimming took off 2 bases at V and 7 bases at J, with 14 bases between the two ends. The CDR3 nucleotides are TGTGCCAGCAGCTTAAGCCAGGCAAGCGGTGAAGCTTTCTTT. It yields the protein CASSLSQASGEAFF.

This chain links TRBV29-1 with TRBJ2-1; 8 nucleotides line up with TRBD1. Trimming at V came to 0 bases and at J to 0 bases, leaving 4 bases not matched to a gene. Looked up from germline, CDR1 is SQVTM and CDR2 is ANQGSEA. The CDR3 spans 16 residues. Here the CDR3 reads CSVEEGQASSYNEQFF. CDR3 nucleotide sequence: TGCAGCGTTGAAGAGGGACAGGCTAGCTCCTACAATGAGCAGTTCTTC.

The chain carries TRBV23-1 and TRBJ1-2; 9 bases align to TRBD1. TRBV23-1 is sorted into the ORF group, with uncertain function. With V trimmed by 5 bases and J by 1 base, 17 bases remained unmatched. This CDR3 region has 19 residues. CDR3 region: CASSRKAGTGPVSNYGYTF. CDR3 DNA sequence: TGCGCCAGCAGTAGGAAGGCGGGGACAGGGCCCGTTAGTAACTATGGCTACACCTTC.

The chain uses TRBV4-1 and TRBJ1-2; D gene uncertain. Germline V gene data show CDR1 as MGHRA and CDR2 as YSYEKL. This CDR3 spans 16 amino acids. V was shortened by 4 bases and J by 1 base, with 16 bases between the two germline ends. The CDR3 bases are TGCGCCAGCAGCCCGGCGCCTGGCGGGAATAACTATGGCTACACCTTC. This codes for CASSPAPGGNNYGYTF.

The rearrangement uses TRBV5-1 and TRBJ2-5; a weak D match, TRBD2 (6 bases). The germline CDR1 and CDR2 sequences are SGHRS and YFSETQ. This CDR3 has 14 amino acids. The V gene lost 1 base and the J gene lost 1 base, with 8 bases spanning the gap. In DNA form, the CDR3 reads TGCGCCAGCAGCTTGCCTAGCGCCCAAGAGACCCAGTACTTC. This encodes CASSLPSAQETQYF.